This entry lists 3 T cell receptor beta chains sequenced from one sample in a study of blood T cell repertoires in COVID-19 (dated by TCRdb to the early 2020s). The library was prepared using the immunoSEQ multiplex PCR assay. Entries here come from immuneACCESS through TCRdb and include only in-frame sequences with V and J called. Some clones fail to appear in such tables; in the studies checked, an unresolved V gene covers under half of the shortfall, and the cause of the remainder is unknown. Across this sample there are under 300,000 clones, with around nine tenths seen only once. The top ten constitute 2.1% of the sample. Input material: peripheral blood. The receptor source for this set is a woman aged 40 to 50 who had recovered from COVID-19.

The CDR3 region is CASSPGAVSSYEQYF. The CDR3 DNA follows: TGTGCCAGCTCACCGGGGGCGGTAAGCTCCTACGAGCAGTACTTC. The chain couples TRBV18 to TRBJ2-7; maybe TRBD1 (6 bases). V lost 3 bases, J lost 0 bases, and 12 bases lay in between. The CDR3 length is 15 residues. From germline, CDR1 is KGHSH and CDR2 LQKENI.

The CDR3, as DNA: TGTGCCAGTGCCAGCCGCGCGGGAGCGTTTTCTGGCACCGGGGAGCTGTTTTTT. Translating gives CASASRAGAFSGTGELFF. The chain employs TRBV19 and TRBJ2-2, with 7 bases identical to TRBD2. The ends lost 8 bases at V and 4 bases at J; junction bases unmatched: 19. The CDR3 runs to 18 residues. The germline gives CDR1 LNHDA, CDR2 SQIVND (reference sequence). Variable domain in full (rest from reference TRBV19 and TRBJ2-2): DGGITQSPKYLFRKEGQNVTLSCEQNLNHDAMYWYRQDPGQGLRLIYYSQIVNDFQKGDIAEGYSVSREKKESFPLTVTSAQKNPTAFYLCASASRAGAFSGTGELFFGEGSRLTVL.

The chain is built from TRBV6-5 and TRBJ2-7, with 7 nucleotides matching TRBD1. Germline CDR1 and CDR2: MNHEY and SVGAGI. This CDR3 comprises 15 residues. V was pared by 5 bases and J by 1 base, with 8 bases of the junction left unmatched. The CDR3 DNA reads TGTGCCAGCAGTCGAAGACAGGGAAGGTCCTACGAGCAGTACTTC. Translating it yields CASSRRQGRSYEQYF.